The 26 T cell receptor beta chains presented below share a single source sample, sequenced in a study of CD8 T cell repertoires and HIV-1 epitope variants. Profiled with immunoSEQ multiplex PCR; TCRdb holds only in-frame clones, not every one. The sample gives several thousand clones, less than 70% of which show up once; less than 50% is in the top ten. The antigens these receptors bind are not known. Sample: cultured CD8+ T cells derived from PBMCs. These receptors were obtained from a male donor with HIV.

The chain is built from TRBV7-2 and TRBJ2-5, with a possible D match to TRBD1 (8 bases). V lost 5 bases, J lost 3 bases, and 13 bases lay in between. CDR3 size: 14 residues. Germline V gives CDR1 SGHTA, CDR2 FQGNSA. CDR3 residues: CASSVTGGEETQYF. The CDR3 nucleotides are TGTGCCAGCAGCGTAACAGGGGGGGAAGAGACCCAGTACTTC.

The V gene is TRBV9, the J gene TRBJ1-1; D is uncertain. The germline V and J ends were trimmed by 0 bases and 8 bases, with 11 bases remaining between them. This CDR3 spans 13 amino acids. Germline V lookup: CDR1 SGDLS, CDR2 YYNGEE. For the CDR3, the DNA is TGTGCCAGCAGCGTAGGAGTGGACGCCGAAGCTTTCTTT. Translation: CASSVGVDAEAFF.

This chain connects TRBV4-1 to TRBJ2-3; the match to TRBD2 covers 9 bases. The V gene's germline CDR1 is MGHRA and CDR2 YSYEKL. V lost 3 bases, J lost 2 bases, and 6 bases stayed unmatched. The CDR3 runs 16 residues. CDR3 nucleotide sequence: TGCGCCAGCAGCCAGATGTCTAGCGGGACCACAGATACGCAGTATTTT. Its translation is CASSQMSSGTTDTQYF.

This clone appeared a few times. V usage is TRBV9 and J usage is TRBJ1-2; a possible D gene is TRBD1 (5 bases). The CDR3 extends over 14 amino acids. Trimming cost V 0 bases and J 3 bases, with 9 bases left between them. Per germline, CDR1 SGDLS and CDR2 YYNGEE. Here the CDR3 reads CASSVAVTDYGYTF. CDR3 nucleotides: TGTGCCAGCAGCGTAGCTGTGACAGACTATGGCTACACCTTC.

As DNA, the CDR3 is TGCAGCGCCTCCGGGTGGAACGAGCAGTACTTC. Amino acid sequence: CSASGWNEQYF. The chain has TRBV20-1 and TRBJ2-7; D call uncertain. This CDR3 region has 11 residues. Germline loops: CDR1 DFQATT, CDR2 SNEGSKA (reference sequence).

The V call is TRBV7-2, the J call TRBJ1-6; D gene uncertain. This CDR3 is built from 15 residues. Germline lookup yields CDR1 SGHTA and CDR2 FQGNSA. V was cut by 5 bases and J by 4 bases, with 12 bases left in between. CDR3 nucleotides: TGTGCCAGCAGCGTATTACTCGGTTATAATTCACCCCTCCACTTT. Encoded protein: CASSVLLGYNSPLHF.

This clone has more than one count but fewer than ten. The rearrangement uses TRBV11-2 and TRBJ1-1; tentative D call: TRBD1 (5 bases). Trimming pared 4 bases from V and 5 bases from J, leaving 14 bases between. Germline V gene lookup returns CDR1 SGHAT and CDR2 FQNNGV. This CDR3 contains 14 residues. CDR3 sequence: CASSSQGGWTEAFF. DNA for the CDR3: TGTGCCAGCAGCTCTCAGGGAGGTTGGACTGAAGCTTTCTTT.

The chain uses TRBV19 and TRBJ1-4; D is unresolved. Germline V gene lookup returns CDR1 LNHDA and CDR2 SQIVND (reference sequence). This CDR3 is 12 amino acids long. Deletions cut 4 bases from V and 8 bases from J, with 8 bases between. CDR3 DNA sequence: TGTGCCAGTAGTACCTCCGAAGAAAAACTGTTTTTT. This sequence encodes CASSTSEEKLFF. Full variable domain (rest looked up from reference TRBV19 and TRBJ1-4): DGGITQSPKYLFRKEGQNVTLSCEQNLNHDAMYWYRQDPGQGLRLIYYSQIVNDFQKGDIAEGYSVSREKKESFPLTVTSAQKNPTAFYLCASSTSEEKLFFGSGTQLSVL.

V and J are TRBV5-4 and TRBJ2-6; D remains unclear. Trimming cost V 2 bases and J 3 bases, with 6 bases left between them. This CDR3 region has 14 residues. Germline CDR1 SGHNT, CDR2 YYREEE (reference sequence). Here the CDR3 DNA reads TGTGCCAGCAGCTTTTTGGGTGGGGCCAACGTCCTGACTTTC. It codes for CASSFLGGANVLTF. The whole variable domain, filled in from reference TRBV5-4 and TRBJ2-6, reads ETGVTQSPTHLIKTRGQQVTLRCSSQSGHNTVSWYQQALGQGPQFIFQYYREEENGRGNFPPRFSGLQFPNYSSELNVNALELDDSALYLCASSFLGGANVLTFGAGSRLTVL.

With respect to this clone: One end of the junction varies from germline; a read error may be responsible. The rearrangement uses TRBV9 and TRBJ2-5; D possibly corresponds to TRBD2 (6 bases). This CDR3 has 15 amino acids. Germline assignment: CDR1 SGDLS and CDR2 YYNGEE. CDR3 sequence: CASSVAGRGVETRYF. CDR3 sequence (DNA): TGTGCCAGCAGCGTAGCGGGGCGGGGAGTAGAGACCCGGTACTTC.

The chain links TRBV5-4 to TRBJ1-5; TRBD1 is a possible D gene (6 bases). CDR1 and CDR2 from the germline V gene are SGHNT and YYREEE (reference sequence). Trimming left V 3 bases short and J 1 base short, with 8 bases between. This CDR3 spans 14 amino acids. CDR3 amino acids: CASSYGQSNQPQHF. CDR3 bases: TGTGCCAGCAGCTATGGACAGAGCAATCAGCCCCAGCATTTT.

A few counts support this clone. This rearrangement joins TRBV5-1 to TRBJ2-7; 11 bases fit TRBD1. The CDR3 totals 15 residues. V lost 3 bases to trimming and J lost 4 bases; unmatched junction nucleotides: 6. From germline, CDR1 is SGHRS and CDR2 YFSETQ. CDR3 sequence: CASSSTGTGGYEQYF. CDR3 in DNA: TGCGCCAGCAGCTCGACCGGGACAGGGGGATACGAGCAGTACTTC.

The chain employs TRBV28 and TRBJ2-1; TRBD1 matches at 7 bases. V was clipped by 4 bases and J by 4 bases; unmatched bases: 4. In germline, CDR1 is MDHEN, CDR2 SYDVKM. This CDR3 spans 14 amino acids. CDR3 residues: CASSWGTVYNEQFF. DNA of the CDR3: TGTGCCAGCAGTTGGGGGACAGTGTACAATGAGCAGTTCTTC. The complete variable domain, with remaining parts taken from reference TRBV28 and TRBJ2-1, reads DVKVTQSSRYLVKRTGEKVFLECVQDMDHENMFWYRQDPGLGLRLIYFSYDVKMKEKGDIPEGYSVSREKKERFSLILESASTNQTSMYLCASSWGTVYNEQFFGPGTRLTVL.

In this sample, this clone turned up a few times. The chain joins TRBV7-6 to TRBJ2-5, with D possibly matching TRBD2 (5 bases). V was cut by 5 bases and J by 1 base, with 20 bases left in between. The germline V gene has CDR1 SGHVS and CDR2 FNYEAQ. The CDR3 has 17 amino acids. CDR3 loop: CASSLEWESTIQETQYF. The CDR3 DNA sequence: TGTGCCAGCAGCCTAGAGTGGGAGAGTACGATCCAAGAGACCCAGTACTTC. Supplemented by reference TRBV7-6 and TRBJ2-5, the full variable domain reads GAGVSQSPRYKVTKRGQDVALRCDPISGHVSLYWYRQALGQGPEFLTYFNYEAQQDKSGLPNDRFSAERPEGSISTLTIQRTEQRDSAMYRCASSLEWESTIQETQYFGPGTRLLVL.

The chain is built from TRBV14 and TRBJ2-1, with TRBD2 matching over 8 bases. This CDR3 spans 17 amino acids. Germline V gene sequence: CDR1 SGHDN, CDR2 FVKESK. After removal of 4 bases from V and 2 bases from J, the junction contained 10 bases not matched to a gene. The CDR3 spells CASSLTVGAGAYNEQFF. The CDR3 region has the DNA TGTGCCAGCAGCCTCACGGTGGGAGCGGGGGCCTACAATGAGCAGTTCTTC.

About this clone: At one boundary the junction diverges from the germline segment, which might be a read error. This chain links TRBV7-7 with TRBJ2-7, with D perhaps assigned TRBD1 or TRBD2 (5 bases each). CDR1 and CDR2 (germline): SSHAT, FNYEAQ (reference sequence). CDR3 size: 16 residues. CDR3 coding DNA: TGTGCTAGCAGCTTAGGGACCGGGACCCTTGCACACGAGCAGTACTTC. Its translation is CASSLGTGTLAHEQYF.

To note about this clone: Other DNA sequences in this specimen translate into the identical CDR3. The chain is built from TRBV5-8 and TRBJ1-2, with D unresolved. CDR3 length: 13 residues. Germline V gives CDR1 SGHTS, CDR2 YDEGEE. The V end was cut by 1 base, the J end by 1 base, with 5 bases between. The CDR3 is CASSLLNNYGYTF. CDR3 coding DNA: TGTGCCAGCAGCTTGCTGAATAACTATGGCTACACCTTC. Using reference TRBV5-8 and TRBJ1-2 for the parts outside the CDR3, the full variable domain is EAGVTQSPTHLIKTRGQQATLRCSPISGHTSVYWYQQALGLGLQFLLWYDEGEERNRGNFPPRFSGRQFPNYSSELNVNALELEDSALYLCASSLLNNYGYTFGSGTRLTVV.

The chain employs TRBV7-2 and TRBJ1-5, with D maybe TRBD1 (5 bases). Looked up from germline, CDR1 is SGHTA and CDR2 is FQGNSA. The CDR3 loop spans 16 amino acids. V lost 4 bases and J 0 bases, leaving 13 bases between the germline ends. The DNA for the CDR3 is TGTGCCAGCAGCTCAAGTCCCGGGACTAGCAATCAGCCCCAGCATTTT. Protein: CASSSSPGTSNQPQHF.

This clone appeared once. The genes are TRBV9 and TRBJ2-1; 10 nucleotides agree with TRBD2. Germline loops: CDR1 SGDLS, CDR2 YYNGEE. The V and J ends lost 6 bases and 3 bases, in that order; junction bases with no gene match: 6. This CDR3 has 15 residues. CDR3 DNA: TGTGCCAGCACCTCAGGACTAGCGGTCTACAATGAGCAGTTCTTC. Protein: CASTSGLAVYNEQFF.

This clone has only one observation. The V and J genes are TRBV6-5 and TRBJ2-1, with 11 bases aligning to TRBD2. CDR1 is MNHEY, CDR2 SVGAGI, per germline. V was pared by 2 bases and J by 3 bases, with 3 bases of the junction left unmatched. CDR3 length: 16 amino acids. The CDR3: CASSYRGLADYNEQFF. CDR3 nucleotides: TGTGCCAGCAGTTACCGGGGACTAGCGGACTACAATGAGCAGTTCTTC.

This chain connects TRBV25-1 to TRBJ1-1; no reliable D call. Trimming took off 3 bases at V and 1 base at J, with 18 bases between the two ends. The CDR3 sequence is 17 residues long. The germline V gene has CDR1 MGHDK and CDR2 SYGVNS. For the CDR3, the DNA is TGTGCCAGCAGTGACGTTGGGTTGGTGACTAAGAACACTGAAGCTTTCTTT. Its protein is CASSDVGLVTKNTEAFF.

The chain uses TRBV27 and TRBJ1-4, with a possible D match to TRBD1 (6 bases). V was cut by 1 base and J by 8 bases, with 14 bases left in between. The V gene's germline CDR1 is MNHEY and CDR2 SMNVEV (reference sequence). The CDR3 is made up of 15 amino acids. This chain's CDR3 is CASSLFSGVGEKLFF. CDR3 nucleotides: TGTGCCAGCAGTTTATTTTCAGGGGTCGGCGAAAAACTGTTTTTT.

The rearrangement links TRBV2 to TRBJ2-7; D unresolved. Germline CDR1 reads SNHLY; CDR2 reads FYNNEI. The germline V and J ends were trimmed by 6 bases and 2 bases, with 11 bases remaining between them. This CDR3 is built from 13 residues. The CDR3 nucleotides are TGTGCCAGCAGAGACACGGGCGCCTACGAGCAGTACTTC. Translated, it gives CASRDTGAYEQYF. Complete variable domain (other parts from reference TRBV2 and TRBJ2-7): EPEVTQTPSHQVTQMGQEVILRCVPISNHLYFYWYRQILGQKVEFLVSFYNNEISEKSEIFDDQFSVERPDGSNFTLKIRSTKLEDSAMYFCASRDTGAYEQYFGPGTRLTVT.

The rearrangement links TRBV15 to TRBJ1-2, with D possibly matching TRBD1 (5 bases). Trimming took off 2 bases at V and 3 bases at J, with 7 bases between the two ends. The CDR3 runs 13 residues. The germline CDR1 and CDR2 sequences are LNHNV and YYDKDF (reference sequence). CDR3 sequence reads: CATSRRGDYGYTF. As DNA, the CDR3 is TGTGCCACCAGCAGACGGGGGGACTATGGCTACACCTTC.

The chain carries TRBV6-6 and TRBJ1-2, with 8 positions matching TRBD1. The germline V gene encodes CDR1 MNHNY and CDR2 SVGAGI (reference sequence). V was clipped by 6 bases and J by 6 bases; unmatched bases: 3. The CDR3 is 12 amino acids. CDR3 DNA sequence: TGTGCCAGCAGCCAGACAGGGGATGGCTACACCTTC. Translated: CASSQTGDGYTF.

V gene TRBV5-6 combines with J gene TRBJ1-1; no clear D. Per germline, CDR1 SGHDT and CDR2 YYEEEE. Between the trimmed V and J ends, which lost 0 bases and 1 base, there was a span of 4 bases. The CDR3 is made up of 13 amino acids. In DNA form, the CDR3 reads TGTGCCAGCAGCTTGGGCGGGAACACTGAAGCTTTCTTT. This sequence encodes CASSLGGNTEAFF. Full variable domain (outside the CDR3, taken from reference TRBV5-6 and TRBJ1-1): DAGVTQSPTHLIKTRGQQVTLRCSPKSGHDTVSWYQQALGQGPQFIFQYYEEEERQRGNFPDRFSGHQFPNYSSELNVNALLLGDSALYLCASSLGGNTEAFFGQGTRLTVV.